This T cell receptor beta chain was retrieved from a study of blood T cell repertoires in COVID-19. Produced via immunoSEQ multiplex PCR; TCRdb's table is partial and in-frame only. The sample holds fewer than 150,000 clones; roughly nine tenths are singletons and the top ten take around 8%. There are a few counts of this clone. This clonotype originated in an older man who had recovered from COVID-19. Sample: peripheral blood.

The CDR3 DNA reads TGTGCCAGCTCATCGGACGGGACAGGGGGCTTTTCTAACTATGGCTACACCTTC. This translates into CASSSDGTGGFSNYGYTF. This chain links TRBV18 with TRBJ1-2; 12 bases are a match to TRBD1. This CDR3 contains 18 residues. Losses at the gene ends were 5 bases for V and 0 bases for J; bases not matched to a gene: 10. Germline CDR1 KGHSH, CDR2 LQKENI.